The text below deals with one T cell receptor beta chain. The antigen remains undetermined. Trimming took 4 bases from V and 6 from J; bases not matched to a gene: 6. CDR3 length: 14 amino acids. The data stem from a study of cytomegalovirus exposure and HLA in healthy donors. The PCR contained 60 Vbeta and 13 Jbeta primers. Clones were sequenced by immunoSEQ multiplex PCR, and TCRdb holds only the in-frame ones, with some missing. The sample carries about 120,000 clones, about 70% recorded once. The study's findings and limits: Accurate prediction of HLA-A and HLA-B alleles (for most subjects) was reportedly achieved from TCR beta sequences. The investigators catalogued some 160 TCR beta chains as cytomegalovirus-associated. In a later analysis, TCR beta V- and J-gene trimming showed a link to a missense DCLRE1C variant. Being indistinguishable, some V segments were excluded, TRBV6-2 and TRBV6-3 among them.

Sequencing was done on a sample of PBMCs. The V call is TRBV23-1, the J call TRBJ1-5; 7 bases fit TRBD1. TRBV23-1 qualifies as an ORF whose function is uncertain. The receptor was derived from a human donor in good health. The CDR3 sequence is CASSRHGQVQPQHF. The DNA for the CDR3 is TGCGCCAGCAGTCGGCACGGACAGGTTCAGCCCCAGCATTTT.